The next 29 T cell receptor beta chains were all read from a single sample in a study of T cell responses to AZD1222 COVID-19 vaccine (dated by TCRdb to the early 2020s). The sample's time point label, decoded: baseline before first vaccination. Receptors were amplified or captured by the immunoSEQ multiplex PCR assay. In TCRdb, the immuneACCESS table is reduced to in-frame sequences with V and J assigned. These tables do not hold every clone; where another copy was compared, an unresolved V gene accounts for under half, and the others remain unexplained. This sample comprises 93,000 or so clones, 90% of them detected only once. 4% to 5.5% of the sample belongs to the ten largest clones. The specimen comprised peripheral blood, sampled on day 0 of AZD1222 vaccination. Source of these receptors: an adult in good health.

In DNA form, the CDR3 reads TGTGCCAGCAGTGACGGGGCGGGGGGACCCCTGGGAGAGCAGTACTTC. Its protein product is CASSDGAGGPLGEQYF. The chain recombines TRBV2 with TRBJ2-7; TRBD2 matches 8 bases. Germline V gene data show CDR1 as SNHLY and CDR2 as FYNNEI. CDR3 length: 16 residues. The V and J ends lost 3 bases and 7 bases, in that order; junction bases with no gene match: 14.

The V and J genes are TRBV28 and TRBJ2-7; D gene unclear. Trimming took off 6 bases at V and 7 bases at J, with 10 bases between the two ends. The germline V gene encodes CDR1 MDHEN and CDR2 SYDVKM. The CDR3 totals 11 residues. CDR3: CASSPSWEQYF. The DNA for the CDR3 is TGTGCCAGCAGCCCCAGCTGGGAGCAGTACTTC.

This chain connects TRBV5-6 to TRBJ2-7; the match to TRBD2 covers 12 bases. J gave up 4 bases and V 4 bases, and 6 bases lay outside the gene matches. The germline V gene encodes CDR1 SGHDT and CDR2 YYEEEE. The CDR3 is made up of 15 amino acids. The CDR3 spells CASSNGLAGLYEQYF. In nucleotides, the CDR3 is TGTGCCAGCAGCAATGGACTAGCGGGGCTATACGAGCAGTACTTC.

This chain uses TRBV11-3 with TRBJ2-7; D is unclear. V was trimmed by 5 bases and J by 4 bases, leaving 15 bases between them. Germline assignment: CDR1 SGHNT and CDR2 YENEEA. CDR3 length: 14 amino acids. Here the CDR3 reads CASSPKAIHYEQYF. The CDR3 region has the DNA TGTGCCAGCAGCCCCAAAGCGATACATTACGAGCAGTACTTC.

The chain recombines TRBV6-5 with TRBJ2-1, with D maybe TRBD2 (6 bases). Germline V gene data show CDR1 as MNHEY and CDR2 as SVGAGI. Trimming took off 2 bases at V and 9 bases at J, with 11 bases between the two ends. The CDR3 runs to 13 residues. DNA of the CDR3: TGTGCCAGCAGTTACAACGGGGGAAGTGAGCAGTTCTTC. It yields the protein CASSYNGGSEQFF.

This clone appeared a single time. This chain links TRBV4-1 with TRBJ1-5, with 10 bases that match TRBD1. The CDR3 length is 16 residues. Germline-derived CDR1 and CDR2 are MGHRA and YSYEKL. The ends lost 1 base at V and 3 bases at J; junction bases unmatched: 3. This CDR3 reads CASSQGGQGYNQPQHF. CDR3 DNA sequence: TGCGCCAGCAGCCAAGGGGGACAGGGGTACAATCAGCCCCAGCATTTT.

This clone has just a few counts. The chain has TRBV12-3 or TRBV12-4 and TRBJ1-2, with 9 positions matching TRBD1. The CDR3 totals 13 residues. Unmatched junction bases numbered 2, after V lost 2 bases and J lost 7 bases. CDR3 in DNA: TGTGCCAGCAGTTTACGACAGGGGGGTGGCTACACCTTC. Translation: CASSLRQGGGYTF.

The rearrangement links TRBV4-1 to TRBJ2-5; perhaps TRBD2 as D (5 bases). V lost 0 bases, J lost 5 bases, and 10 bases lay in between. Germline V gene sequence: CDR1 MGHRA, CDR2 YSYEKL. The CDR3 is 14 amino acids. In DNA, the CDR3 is TGCGCCAGCAGCCAAGAACTAGTCCGGGAGACCCAGTACTTC. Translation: CASSQELVRETQYF.

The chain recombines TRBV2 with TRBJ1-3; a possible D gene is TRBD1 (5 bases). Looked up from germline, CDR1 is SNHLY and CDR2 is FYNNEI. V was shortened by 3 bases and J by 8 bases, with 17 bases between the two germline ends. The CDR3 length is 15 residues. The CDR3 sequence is CASSEQEEGKYTIYF. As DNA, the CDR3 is TGTGCCAGCAGTGAGCAAGAAGAGGGGAAATACACCATATATTTT.

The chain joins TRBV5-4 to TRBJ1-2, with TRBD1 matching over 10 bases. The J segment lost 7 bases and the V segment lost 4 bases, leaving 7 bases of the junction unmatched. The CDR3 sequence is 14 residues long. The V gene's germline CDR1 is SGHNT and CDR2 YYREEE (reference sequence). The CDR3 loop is CASSPGQGNSGYTF. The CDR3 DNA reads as TGTGCCAGCAGCCCGGGACAGGGGAATTCTGGCTACACCTTC.

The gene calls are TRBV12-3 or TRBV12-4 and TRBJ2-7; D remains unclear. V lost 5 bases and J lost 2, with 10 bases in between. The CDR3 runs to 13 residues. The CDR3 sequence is CASSVQTPYEQYF. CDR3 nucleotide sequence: TGTGCCAGCAGTGTACAGACCCCCTACGAGCAGTACTTC.

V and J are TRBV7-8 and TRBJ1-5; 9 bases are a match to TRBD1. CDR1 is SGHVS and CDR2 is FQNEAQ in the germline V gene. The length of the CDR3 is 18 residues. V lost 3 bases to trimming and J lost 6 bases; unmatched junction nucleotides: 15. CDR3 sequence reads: CASSFHRGGQGWIQPQHF. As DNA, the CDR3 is TGTGCCAGCAGCTTCCATCGCGGGGGACAGGGTTGGATTCAGCCCCAGCATTTT.

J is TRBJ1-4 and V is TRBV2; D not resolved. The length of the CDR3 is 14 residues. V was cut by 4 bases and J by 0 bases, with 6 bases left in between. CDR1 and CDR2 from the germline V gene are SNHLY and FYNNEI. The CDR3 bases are TGTGCCAGCAGTGGGGTTGCAACTAATGAAAAACTGTTTTTT. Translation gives CASSGVATNEKLFF.

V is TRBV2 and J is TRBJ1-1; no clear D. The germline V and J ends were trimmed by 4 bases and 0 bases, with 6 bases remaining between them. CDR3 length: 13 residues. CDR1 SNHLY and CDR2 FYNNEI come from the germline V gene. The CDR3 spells CASSANMNTEAFF. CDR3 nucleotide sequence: TGTGCCAGCAGTGCAAATATGAACACTGAAGCTTTCTTT.

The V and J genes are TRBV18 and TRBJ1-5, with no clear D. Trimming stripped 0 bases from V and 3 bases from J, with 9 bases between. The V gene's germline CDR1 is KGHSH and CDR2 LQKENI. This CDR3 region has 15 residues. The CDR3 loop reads CASSPPDGFNQPQHF. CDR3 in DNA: TGTGCCAGCTCACCACCCGACGGGTTCAATCAGCCCCAGCATTTT.

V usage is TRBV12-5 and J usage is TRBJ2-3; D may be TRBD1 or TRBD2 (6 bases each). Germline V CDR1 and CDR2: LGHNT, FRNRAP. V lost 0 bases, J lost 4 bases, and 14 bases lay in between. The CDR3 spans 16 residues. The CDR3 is CASGLVLGGPPDTQYF. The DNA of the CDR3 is TGTGCTAGTGGTTTGGTACTGGGGGGCCCCCCAGATACGCAGTATTTT.

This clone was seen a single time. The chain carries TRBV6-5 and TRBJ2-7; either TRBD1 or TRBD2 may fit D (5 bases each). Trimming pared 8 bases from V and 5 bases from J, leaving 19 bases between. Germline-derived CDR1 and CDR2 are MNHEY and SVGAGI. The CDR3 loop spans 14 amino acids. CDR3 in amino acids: CASWDPSYPHEQYF. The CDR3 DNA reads TGTGCCAGCTGGGACCCGAGCTACCCTCACGAGCAGTACTTC.

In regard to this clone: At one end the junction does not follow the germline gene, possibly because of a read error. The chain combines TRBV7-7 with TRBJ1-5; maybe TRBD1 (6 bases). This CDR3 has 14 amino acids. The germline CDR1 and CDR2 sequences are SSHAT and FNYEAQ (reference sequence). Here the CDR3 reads CASSFTGRNQPQHF. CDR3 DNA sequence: TGTGCTAGCAGCTTCACAGGGCGTAATCAGCCCCAGCATTTT.

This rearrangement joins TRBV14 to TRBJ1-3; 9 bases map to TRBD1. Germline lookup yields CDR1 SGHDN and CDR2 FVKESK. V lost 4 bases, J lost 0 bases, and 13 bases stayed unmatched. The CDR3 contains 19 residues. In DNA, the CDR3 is TGTGCCAGCAGCCTTTCCGGGACAGGGTTTTATCTCTCTGGAAACACCATATATTTT. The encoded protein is CASSLSGTGFYLSGNTIYF.

The CDR3 region is CASSPGLAVTGELFF. The DNA for the CDR3 is TGTGCCAGCAGCCCGGGGCTAGCGGTCACCGGGGAGCTGTTTTTT. V usage is TRBV5-4 and J usage is TRBJ2-2, with 7 bases matching TRBD2. In germline, CDR1 is SGHNT, CDR2 YYREEE (reference sequence). The CDR3 sequence is 15 residues long. With 4 bases clipped from V and 4 bases from J, the junction kept 7 bases outside the gene matches.

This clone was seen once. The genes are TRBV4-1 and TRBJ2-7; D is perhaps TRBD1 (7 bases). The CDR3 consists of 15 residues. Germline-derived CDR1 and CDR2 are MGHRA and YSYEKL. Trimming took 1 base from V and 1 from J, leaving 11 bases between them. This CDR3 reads CASSQARGQSYEQYF. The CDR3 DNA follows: TGCGCCAGCAGCCAAGCGCGGGGACAGTCCTACGAGCAGTACTTC.

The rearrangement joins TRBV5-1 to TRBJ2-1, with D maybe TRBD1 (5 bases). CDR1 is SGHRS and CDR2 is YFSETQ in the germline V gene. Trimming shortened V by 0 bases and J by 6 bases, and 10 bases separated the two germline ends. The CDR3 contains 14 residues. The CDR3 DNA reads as TGCGCCAGCAGCTTGGTGATTAGGGGCAATGAGCAGTTCTTC. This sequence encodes CASSLVIRGNEQFF.

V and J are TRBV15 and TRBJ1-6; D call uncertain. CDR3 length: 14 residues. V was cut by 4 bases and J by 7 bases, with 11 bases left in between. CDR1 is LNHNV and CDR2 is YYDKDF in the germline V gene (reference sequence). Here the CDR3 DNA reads TGTGCCACCAGCACGCCCTTGAGCAATTCACCCCTCCACTTT. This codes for CATSTPLSNSPLHF.

CDR3: CASSIGQYNQPQHF. DNA of the CDR3: TGTGCCAGCAGCATAGGACAGTACAATCAGCCCCAGCATTTT. V and J are TRBV7-2 and TRBJ1-5; possible D gene TRBD1, 6 bases. V lost 5 bases and J lost 3, with 11 bases in between. Germline assignment: CDR1 SGHTA and CDR2 FQGNSA. This CDR3 region has 14 residues.

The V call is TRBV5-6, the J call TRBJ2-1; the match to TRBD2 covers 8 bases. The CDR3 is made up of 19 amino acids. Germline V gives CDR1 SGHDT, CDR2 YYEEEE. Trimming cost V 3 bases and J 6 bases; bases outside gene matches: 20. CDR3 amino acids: CASSSFDDGRGAFINEQFF. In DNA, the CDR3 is TGTGCCAGCAGCTCATTCGACGATGGGCGGGGGGCGTTCATCAATGAGCAGTTCTTC.

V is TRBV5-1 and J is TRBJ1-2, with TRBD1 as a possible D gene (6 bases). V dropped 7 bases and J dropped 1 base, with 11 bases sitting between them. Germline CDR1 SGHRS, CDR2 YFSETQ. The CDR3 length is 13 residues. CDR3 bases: TGCGCCAGCGCCGGGACATTTAACTATGGCTACACCTTC. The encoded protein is CASAGTFNYGYTF.

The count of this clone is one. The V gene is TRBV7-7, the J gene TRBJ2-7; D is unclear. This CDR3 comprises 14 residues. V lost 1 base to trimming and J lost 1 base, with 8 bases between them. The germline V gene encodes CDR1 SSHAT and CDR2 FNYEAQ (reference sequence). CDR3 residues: CASSLDRQSYEQYF. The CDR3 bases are TGTGCCAGCAGCTTAGATAGGCAGTCCTACGAGCAGTACTTC.

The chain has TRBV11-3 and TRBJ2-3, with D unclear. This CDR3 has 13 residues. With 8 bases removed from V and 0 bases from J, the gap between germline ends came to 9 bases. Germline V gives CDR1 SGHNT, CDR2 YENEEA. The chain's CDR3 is CASSLGSTDTQYF. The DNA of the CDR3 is TGTGCCAGCTCACTTGGGAGCACAGATACGCAGTATTTT. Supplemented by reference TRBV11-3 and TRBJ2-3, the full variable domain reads EAGVVQSPRYKIIEKKQPVAFWCNPISGHNTLYWYLQNLGQGPELLIRYENEEAVDDSQLPKDRFSAERLKGVDSTLKIQPAELGDSAVYLCASSLGSTDTQYFGPGTRLTVL.

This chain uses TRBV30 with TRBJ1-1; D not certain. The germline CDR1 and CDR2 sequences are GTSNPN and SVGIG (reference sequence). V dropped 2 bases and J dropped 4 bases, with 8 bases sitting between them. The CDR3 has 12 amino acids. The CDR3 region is CAWSPSGTEAFF. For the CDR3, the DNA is TGTGCCTGGAGTCCTTCGGGCACTGAAGCTTTCTTT.